These 11 T cell receptor beta chains share one sample of origin, sequenced in a study of blood T cells in healthy people across ages. PCR was performed a second time for 7 to 11 cycles using a sample-barcoded 5' primer and a J-beta primer mix. One entry per CDR3 protein results from TCRdb running MiXCR on the 5' RACE reads. This table holds approximately 1,000,000 distinct CDR3 sequences, more than 35% found once. The sample comprised blood. The source is a woman aged 60-70 years in good health.

This chain links TRBV7-2 with TRBJ1-1; no clear D gene. Trimming pared 4 bases from V and 0 bases from J, leaving 12 bases between. Germline V CDR1 and CDR2: SGHTA, FQGNSA. The CDR3 sequence is 15 residues long. The CDR3, as DNA: TGTGCCAGCAGCTCCCTCAGAACGTTGAACACTGAAGCTTTCTTT. It is translated as CASSSLRTLNTEAFF.

The chain uses TRBV7-2 and TRBJ2-2; perhaps TRBD1 as D (5 bases). CDR3 length: 16 residues. The V gene lost 1 base and the J gene lost 7 bases, with 16 bases spanning the gap. Germline V gene sequence: CDR1 SGHTA, CDR2 FQGNSA. CDR3 sequence (DNA): TGTGCCAGCAGCTTAGGGTGGGCAGGGTCTGGCGGGGAGCTGTTTTTT. Protein sequence: CASSLGWAGSGGELFF.

This clonotype was detected only once. The chain carries TRBV2 and TRBJ2-7, with 8 bases fitting TRBD2. With 11 bases clipped from V and 7 bases from J, the junction kept 16 bases outside the gene matches. Germline V lookup: CDR1 SNHLY, CDR2 FYNNEI. The CDR3 covers 14 residues. Here the CDR3 DNA reads TGTGCCGGCGGAGGGCGAGCGGGAGTGGAAGAGCAGTACTTC. As protein: CAGGGRAGVEEQYF. The whole variable domain, remainder taken from reference TRBV2 and TRBJ2-7, is EPEVTQTPSHQVTQMGQEVILRCVPISNHLYFYWYRQILGQKVEFLVSFYNNEISEKSEIFDDQFSVERPDGSNFTLKIRSTKLEDSAMYFCAGGGRAGVEEQYFGPGTRLTVT.

The rearrangement joins TRBV20-1 to TRBJ2-5, with D possibly matching TRBD1 (6 bases). The J call is doubtful: the DNA matches TRBJ2-7 better. This CDR3 is 12 amino acids long. The germline gives CDR1 DFQATT, CDR2 SNEGSKA (reference sequence). The CDR3 reads CSAVRGIYEQYF. The CDR3 DNA is TGCAGTGCTGTCAGGGGAATCTACGAGCAGTACTTC.

The rearrangement links TRBV29-1 to TRBJ2-1; D is possibly TRBD1 (5 bases). Germline-derived CDR1 and CDR2 are SQVTM and ANQGSEA. Trimming removed 6 bases from V and 7 bases from J, with 19 bases in between. The CDR3 is made up of 14 amino acids. The chain's CDR3 is CSVDTALTLNEQFF. The CDR3 bases are TGCAGCGTGGACACCGCGTTAACGTTGAATGAGCAGTTCTTC.

The V and J genes are TRBV12-3 or TRBV12-4 and TRBJ1-6; D gene ambiguous. This CDR3 has 12 amino acids. V lost 5 bases and J lost 8, with 7 bases in between. CDR3 protein: CASSIRYSPLHF. For the CDR3, the DNA is TGTGCCAGCAGTATCAGATATTCACCCCTCCACTTT.

This chain links TRBV9 with TRBJ2-5; D tentatively reads TRBD1 or TRBD2 (5 bases each). The CDR3 length is 14 residues. Germline-derived CDR1 and CDR2 are SGDLS and YYNGEE. V lost 4 bases and J lost 0, with 10 bases in between. CDR3 sequence: CASSWGCNQETQYF. The DNA of the CDR3 is TGTGCCAGCAGCTGGGGGTGTAACCAAGAGACCCAGTACTTC.

This clonotype has just one count. The chain couples TRBV2 to TRBJ2-7; D not resolved. This CDR3 has 13 residues. The germline gives CDR1 SNHLY, CDR2 FYNNEI. V was trimmed by 2 bases and J by 1 base, leaving 6 bases between them. The CDR3 sequence: CASSEINSYEQYF. The CDR3 nucleotides are TGTGCCAGCAGTGAAATCAATTCCTACGAGCAGTACTTC.

This clonotype was seen once. V is TRBV28 and J is TRBJ1-4; tentative D call: TRBD1 (6 bases). Trimming pared 10 bases from V and 8 bases from J, leaving 17 bases between. Germline V gene sequence: CDR1 MDHEN, CDR2 SYDVKM. The CDR3 covers 13 residues. In DNA, the CDR3 is TGTGCCACCAAACAGGGTTTGAGGGAAAAACTGTTTTTT. Residues: CATKQGLREKLFF.

The CDR3 spells CSARSGFTDTQYF. The DNA of the CDR3 is TGCAGTGCTCGTAGCGGGTTCACAGATACGCAGTATTTT. The chain couples TRBV20-1 to TRBJ2-3, with 7 bases aligning to TRBD2. V was pared by 5 bases and J by 2 bases, with 4 bases of the junction left unmatched. Germline V gene lookup returns CDR1 DFQATT and CDR2 SNEGSKA (reference sequence). The CDR3 sequence is 13 residues long.

The chain carries TRBV7-8 and TRBJ2-3; possibly TRBD2 for D (6 bases). V was cut by 1 base and J by 6 bases, with 14 bases left in between. The CDR3 extends over 15 amino acids. CDR1 SGHVS and CDR2 FQNEAQ come from the germline V gene. The CDR3 nucleotides are TGTGCCAGCAGCTTAGGGGGGACTTTAGGGGATACGCAGTATTTT. It specifies CASSLGGTLGDTQYF.